These 10 T cell receptor beta chains were all obtained from the same sample, sequenced in a study of identical twins. Each CDR3 protein is one row after TCRdb ran MiXCR on the 5' RACE reads. There are roughly 150 distinct CDR3 sequences in the sample; 75% to 90% occur only once, and about an eighth lies in the top ten. Source material: PBMCs. All receptors derive from a woman under 30 in good health. This table probably holds off-target reads from a library built for another chain.

The rearrangement uses TRBV7-2 and TRBJ1-1; D gene uncertain. The ends were cut back, 5 bases at V and 5 bases at J, with 15 bases in the middle. The CDR3 consists of 14 residues. The germline gives CDR1 SGHTA, CDR2 FQGNSA. The CDR3 protein is CASSLMVSGTEAFF. The CDR3 bases are TGTGCCAGCAGCCTGATGGTGAGCGGGACTGAAGCTTTCTTT.

This chain connects TRBV29-1 to TRBJ2-3, with TRBD1 matching 9 bases. The germline V gene encodes CDR1 SQVTM and CDR2 ANQGSEA. The CDR3 covers 13 residues. Losses at the gene ends were 3 bases for V and 6 bases for J; bases not matched to a gene: 4. The CDR3 sequence: CSVDWDRADTQYF. CDR3 in DNA: TGCAGCGTTGATTGGGACAGGGCTGATACGCAGTATTTT.

The V gene is TRBV30, the J gene TRBJ2-3, with unresolved D. The CDR3 is made up of 16 amino acids. CDR1 is GTSNPN and CDR2 is SVGIG in the germline V gene (reference sequence). The V and J ends lost 0 bases and 0 bases respectively, with 13 bases between them. In DNA, the CDR3 is TGTGCCTGGAGTGTACGTCCAGGAACTAGCACAGATACGCAGTATTTT. Residues: CAWSVRPGTSTDTQYF.

CDR3 bases: TGTGCCAGCAGTGGGAGGTTTAGCACAGATACGCAGTATTTT. The encoded protein is CASSGRFSTDTQYF. The gene calls are TRBV6-1 and TRBJ2-3; a possible D gene is TRBD2 (5 bases). The germline V gene encodes CDR1 MNHNS and CDR2 SASEGT. The CDR3 covers 14 residues. With 4 bases removed from V and 0 bases from J, the gap between germline ends came to 8 bases.

The J gene is TRBJ2-1, the V gene TRBV18; D not resolved. The CDR3 consists of 11 residues. V dropped 2 bases and J dropped 7 bases, with 3 bases sitting between them. Germline V gives CDR1 KGHSH, CDR2 LQKENI. Here the CDR3 reads CASSPGNEQFF. CDR3 nucleotides: TGTGCCAGCTCACCAGGAAATGAGCAGTTCTTC.

The chain links TRBV3-1 to TRBJ1-4; tentatively, D is TRBD1 (6 bases). The CDR3 length is 14 residues. The ends were cut back, 3 bases at V and 7 bases at J, with 12 bases in the middle. Germline CDR1 and CDR2: LGHDT and YNNKEL (reference sequence). The CDR3 nucleotides read TGTGCCAGCAGCCAGCAGGGGCGGCGTGAAAAACTGTTTTTT. Its translation is CASSQQGRREKLFF.

V is TRBV15 and J is TRBJ1-5; unclear D gene. The CDR3 is made up of 8 amino acids. CDR1 is LNHNV and CDR2 is YYDKDF in the germline V gene (reference sequence). The DNA for the CDR3 is TGTAGCAATCAGCCCCAGCATTTT. Its protein product is CSNQPQHF.

This clonotype has only a few counts. The V gene is TRBV28, the J gene TRBJ2-7; D call uncertain. This CDR3 comprises 13 residues. V was cut by 2 bases and J by 4 bases, with 9 bases left in between. Looked up from germline, CDR1 is MDHEN and CDR2 is SYDVKM. CDR3 nucleotides: TGTGCCAGCAGTTTAACTGATAATTACGAGCAGTACTTC. This codes for CASSLTDNYEQYF.

This chain links TRBV20-1 with TRBJ2-7; D is ambiguous. V lost 3 bases, J lost 4 bases, and 10 bases lay in between. The CDR3 sequence is 12 residues long. Germline V CDR1 and CDR2: DFQATT, SNEGSKA (reference sequence). In DNA form, the CDR3 reads TGCAGTGCTAGGAAAGGGCCTTACGAGCAGTACTTC. It encodes CSARKGPYEQYF.

With regard to this clonotype: At one of its ends the junction is not consistent with the germline gene, which may arise from a read error. CDR3 nucleotide sequence: TGCAGCGTCGAAGGGAACAGGGCCTTCTTC. Translated: CSVEGNRAFF. V is TRBV29-1 and J is TRBJ2-1; the D gene is possibly TRBD1 (6 bases). This CDR3 spans 10 amino acids. Germline CDR1 and CDR2: SQVTM and ANQGSEA.